One and the same sample provided the 15 T cell receptor beta chains below, sequenced in a study of beta chain features in type 1 diabetes. As every portion of the isolated RNA was reverse transcribed, the sequencing read expressed TCRB transcripts. Assay used: immunoSEQ multiplex PCR; TCRdb lists only in-frame clones, some missing. The profile covers hundreds of thousands of clones, with around 15% appearing a single time and approximately 0.02% taken by the ten largest. For these TCRs, the target antigens are not known. Study observations and caveats: When Type 1 diabetes patients were examined, their TCRB CDR3s proved moderately but significantly shorter in all four CD4+ subsets.

The sample was naive CD4+ T cells from blood. The source of these receptors is a man between 18 and 29 years old with type 1 diabetes.

In its sample, this clone was seen a few times. The V gene is TRBV30, the J gene TRBJ2-5; D not certain. V was shortened by 4 bases and J by 11 bases, with 20 bases between the two germline ends. Per germline, CDR1 GTSNPN and CDR2 SVGIG (reference sequence). The CDR3 is made up of 13 amino acids. The CDR3 loop reads CAWTVPPEGEQYF. CDR3 bases: TGTGCCTGGACCGTACCTCCCGAAGGAGAGCAGTACTTC.

There are a few counts of this clone. The J gene is TRBJ1-2, the V gene TRBV21-1; the table's D call of TRBD1 was not tested on the DNA. TRBV21-1 counts as a pseudogene. The CDR3 sequence is 14 residues long. The CDR3 loop reads CASSKRQGNYGYTF. CDR3 nucleotides: TGTGCCAGCAGCAAACGACAGGGAAACTATGGCTACACCTTC.

This clone was seen only a few times. The chain joins TRBV4-2 to TRBJ2-2, with TRBD2 matching 9 bases. This CDR3 spans 17 amino acids. The V gene's germline CDR1 is LGHNA and CDR2 YNFKEQ. Trimming removed 3 bases from V and 0 bases from J; junction bases left unmatched: 5. In DNA form, the CDR3 reads TGTGCCAGCAGCCAGCCTTTAGCGGGGGCGAACACCGGGGAGCTGTTTTTT. It specifies CASSQPLAGANTGELFF.

The chain carries TRBV19 and TRBJ2-5; 7 nucleotides match TRBD1. This CDR3 is 15 amino acids long. CDR1 and CDR2 from the germline V gene are LNHDA and SQIVND (reference sequence). V was clipped by 3 bases and J by 7 bases; unmatched bases: 11. This CDR3 reads CASSILGQNLGTQYF. The CDR3 DNA sequence: TGTGCCAGTAGTATCCTGGGACAGAACCTGGGGACCCAGTACTTC.

This clone was picked up a small number of times. The junction differs from germline at one of its ends, possibly a read error. The chain joins TRBV14 to TRBJ2-7; D may be TRBD1 or TRBD2 (6 bases each). Looked up from germline, CDR1 is SGHDN and CDR2 is FVKESK. This CDR3 has 12 residues. This chain's CDR3 is CASSQGPGEAVF. DNA of the CDR3: TGTGCCAGCAGCCAAGGTCCAGGGGAGGCTGTCTTC.

This clone was counted between two and nine times. Within the sample, other DNA sequences also encode this same CDR3. The chain recombines TRBV29-1 with TRBJ2-3; D might be TRBD2 (7 bases). The V and J ends lost 3 bases and 1 base respectively, with 11 bases between them. The CDR3 is 14 amino acids. Germline V gives CDR1 SQVTM, CDR2 ANQGSEA. In DNA, the CDR3 is TGCAGCGTTGATCCGGGGGGCGGCACAGATACGCAGTATTTT. It codes for CSVDPGGGTDTQYF.

This clone was observed a handful of times. The CDR3 DNA reads TGTGCCAGCAGTGCCTCAGGGTTCTACGAGCAGTACTTC. The encoded protein is CASSASGFYEQYF. The rearrangement uses TRBV27 and TRBJ2-7, with D possibly being TRBD1 (5 bases). CDR3 length: 13 residues. Germline V gene lookup returns CDR1 MNHEY and CDR2 SMNVEV (reference sequence). V shed 5 bases and J shed 3 bases, with 11 bases lying between them.

This chain joins TRBV7-8 and TRBJ1-2, with a weak D call TRBD1 (6 bases). The CDR3 length is 14 residues. CDR1 and CDR2 from the germline V gene are SGHVS and FQNEAQ. Trimming left V 3 bases short and J 8 bases short, with 16 bases between. The CDR3 protein is CASSFVARGEGYTF. CDR3 in DNA: TGTGCCAGCAGCTTTGTTGCCAGGGGCGAAGGCTACACCTTC.

The sample holds a few counts of this clone. The chain combines TRBV2 with TRBJ1-1; 8 bases line up with TRBD1. Trimming at V came to 7 bases and at J to 2 bases, leaving 6 bases not matched to a gene. The CDR3 runs to 14 residues. Germline V CDR1 and CDR2: SNHLY, FYNNEI. The CDR3 loop reads CASKPGGGNTEAFF. The DNA of the CDR3 is TGTGCCAGCAAGCCAGGGGGCGGAAACACTGAAGCTTTCTTT.

A few counts support this clone. The chain uses TRBV9 and TRBJ1-1; TRBD1 agrees at 10 bases. V lost 3 bases to trimming and J lost 4 bases; unmatched junction nucleotides: 3. The CDR3 has 14 residues. The germline gives CDR1 SGDLS, CDR2 YYNGEE. The CDR3 region is CASSGTGGVTEAFF. The CDR3, as DNA: TGTGCCAGCAGCGGGACAGGGGGTGTCACTGAAGCTTTCTTT.

The gene calls are TRBV28 and TRBJ1-1; D perhaps matches TRBD1 (5 bases). The CDR3 sequence is 14 residues long. Germline V gene data show CDR1 as MDHEN and CDR2 as SYDVKM. V lost 7 bases and J 4 bases, leaving 16 bases between the germline ends. DNA of the CDR3: TGTGCCAGCACCGACGCTCAGGGTAGCACTGAAGCTTTCTTT. This gives the protein CASTDAQGSTEAFF.

This clone was counted between two and nine times. The V gene is TRBV7-9, the J gene TRBJ2-5; TRBD1 agrees at 9 bases. The CDR3 loop spans 15 amino acids. Germline lookup yields CDR1 SEHNR and CDR2 FQNEAQ (reference sequence). Trimming cost V 2 bases and J 1 base; bases outside gene matches: 2. This CDR3 reads CASSLLGQGQETQYF. The CDR3 DNA sequence: TGTGCCAGCAGCTTACTGGGACAGGGCCAAGAGACCCAGTACTTC.

This clone has a handful of counts. The genes are TRBV15 and TRBJ2-1; no clear D. The CDR3 sequence is 14 residues long. Germline CDR1 and CDR2: LNHNV and YYDKDF (reference sequence). V lost 0 bases and J lost 9, with 12 bases in between. In DNA form, the CDR3 reads TGTGCCACCAGCAGAGATCGTCCGAGGAGTGAGCAGTTCTTC. Amino acid sequence: CATSRDRPRSEQFF.

On this clone: At the DNA level, this CDR3 is encoded by other sequences in the same sample as well. The V and J genes are TRBV5-1 and TRBJ2-5; no clear D gene. Germline V gene data show CDR1 as SGHRS and CDR2 as YFSETQ. The CDR3 covers 11 residues. V was shortened by 4 bases and J by 4 bases, with 5 bases between the two germline ends. Here the CDR3 DNA reads TGCGCCAGCAGCGATGGAGAGACCCAGTACTTC. It is translated as CASSDGETQYF.

The V and J genes are TRBV25-1 and TRBJ2-5; D is uncertain. V was pared by 1 base and J by 5 bases, with 11 bases between. The germline V gene encodes CDR1 MGHDK and CDR2 SYGVNS. The CDR3 runs to 14 residues. In nucleotides, the CDR3 is TGTGCCAGCAGTGAATTTAACAAAGGGGAGACCCAGTACTTC. Its translation: CASSEFNKGETQYF.